A selection of T cell receptor beta chains follows, all from one sample in a study of blood T cell repertoires in COVID-19. The method was immunoSEQ multiplex PCR; TCRdb's version includes in-frame clones alone and lacks a portion of them. The sample carries around 190,000 clones, 85% to 90% recorded once. Sequencing was carried out using peripheral blood. These receptors were collected from a human donor in a cohort sampled during active COVID-19. Both conserved end residues are part of each CDR3. A D gene is named only where the DNA matches it firmly. Only part of the rows carry a size: once, few, many, or a class if the clone is expanded.

size	J	V	D	DNA	CDR3
-	TRBJ1-2	TRBV6-2/TRBV6-3	-	TGTGCCAGCAGCCTCCTGGGGAGGGACGGCTACACCTTC	CASSLLGRDGYTF
once	TRBJ2-3	TRBV18	TRBD2	TGTGCCAGCTCACCTAGAGCGGGAGGGAGCACAGATACGCAGTATTTT	CASSPRAGGSTDTQYF
-	TRBJ2-5	TRBV30	-	TGTGCCTGGCAAACCGGAGGCGGAGAGACCCAGTACTTC	CAWQTGGGETQYF
-	TRBJ2-1	TRBV7-2	TRBD2	TGTGCCAGCAGCTTAGTATGGGCTAGCGGGAGGAATGAGCAGTTCTTC	CASSLVWASGRNEQFF
-	TRBJ2-5	TRBV4-3	TRBD2	TGCGCCAGCAGCCCAACTAGCGGGGTTAAAGAGACCCAGTACTTC	CASSPTSGVKETQYF
once	TRBJ2-7	TRBV28	-	TGTGCCAGCAGTTTAGGGACACTCTACGAGCAGTACTTC	CASSLGTLYEQYF
-	TRBJ1-6	TRBV5-5	-	TGTGCCAGCAGCTGGGTTGGGGGCGCGGGTAATTCACCCCTCCACTTT	CASSWVGGAGNSPLHF
-	TRBJ2-7	TRBV30	-	TGTGCCTGTTTGGTGAACAACATTCACTACGAGCAGTACTTC	CACLVNNIHYEQYF
-	TRBJ2-1	TRBV11-3	-	TGTGCCAGCAGCTTGGGGAGACCGGGTATTGAGCAGTTCTTC	CASSLGRPGIEQFF
-	TRBJ1-4	TRBV5-5	-	TGTGCCAGCAGCTTGGGTCCAGGGCTCGATAATGAAAAACTGTTTTTT	CASSLGPGLDNEKLFF
-	TRBJ1-1	TRBV5-1	-	TGCGCCAGCAGCCCCGGGGGGGCTTTGACTGAAGCTTTCTTT	CASSPGGALTEAFF
once	TRBJ1-5	TRBV7-2	TRBD1	TGTGCCAGCAGCCCCGACAGGGGTTCCAATCAGCCCCAGCATTTT	CASSPDRGSNQPQHF
-	TRBJ2-7	TRBV3-1/TRBV3-2	-	TGTGCCAGCAGCCAAGAACGCCCTATACCTAGCGCGGGATACGAGCAGTACTTC	CASSQERPIPSAGYEQYF
-	TRBJ2-5	TRBV7-2	-	TGTGCCAGCGCGAGGCGGAGGGACCAAGAGACCCAGTACTTC	CASARRRDQETQYF
-	TRBJ1-5	TRBV25-1	TRBD1	TGTGCCAGCAGTGACCATCGTTTGCGACCCAGGGGGAATCAGCCCCAGCATTTT	CASSDHRLRPRGNQPQHF
once	TRBJ2-3	TRBV2	TRBD2	TGTGCCAGCAGTGGTAGGACTAGCGGGAGTATTGCAGATACGCAGTATTTT	CASSGRTSGSIADTQYF
-	TRBJ1-4	TRBV7-9	-	TGTGCCAGCAGCTCAGACAGATCAACTAATGAAAAACTGTTTTTT	CASSSDRSTNEKLFF
-	TRBJ2-7	TRBV20-1	-	TGCAGTGCTAGTGGCAGGGGAGGGTACGAGCAGTACTTC	CSASGRGGYEQYF
-	TRBJ2-7	TRBV29-1	-	TGCAGCGTTGGTGTGAAGGGGGGGATTTACGAGCAGTACTTC	CSVGVKGGIYEQYF
-	TRBJ2-7	TRBV27	-	TGTGCCAGCAGTCTAGCCCCGAAGTCCCACGAGCAGTACTTC	CASSLAPKSHEQYF
-	TRBJ1-2	TRBV6-5	-	TGTGCCAGCACCGAAGGCGGGTTGGGCTACACCTTC	CASTEGGLGYTF
-	TRBJ1-4	TRBV11-2	-	TGTGCCAGCAGTAAAGGCTCGGGTGAAAAACTGTTTTTT	CASSKGSGEKLFF
-	TRBJ2-7	TRBV6-6	TRBD1	TGTGCCAGCGGAGAACACCGGGACAGAGTGTACGAGCAGTACTTC	CASGEHRDRVYEQYF
-	TRBJ2-5	TRBV21-1	-	TGTGCCAGCAGCAACGAGGCAGGGGGCCTAGAGACCCAGTACTTC	CASSNEAGGLETQYF
few	TRBJ1-2	TRBV11-2	-	TGTGCCAGCAGCATAGCGGGTTATGGCTACACCTTC	CASSIAGYGYTF
-	TRBJ1-5	TRBV5-1	-	TGCGCCAGCAGCATCGGGGAGGTGCAGGCGCCCCAGCATTTT	CASSIGEVQAPQHF
-	TRBJ2-1	TRBV19	-	TGTGCCAGTAACGACTACCTCGGTGAGCAGTTCTTC	CASNDYLGEQFF
-	TRBJ2-4	TRBV27	-	TGTGCCAGCAGTTTCGGGGGATCCAAAAACATTCAGTACTTC	CASSFGGSKNIQYF
-	TRBJ2-3	TRBV6-2/TRBV6-3	TRBD2	TGTGCCAGCAGTTACAAAAGCGGGGGGGATGAGACTAGCACAGATACGCAGTATTTT	CASSYKSGGDETSTDTQYF
few	TRBJ2-2	TRBV4-3	TRBD2	TGCGCCAGCAGCCAAACTCCCTTCTATAGCGGGAGGGCCGCCGGGGAGCTGTTTTTT	CASSQTPFYSGRAAGELFF
-	TRBJ2-7	TRBV7-9	-	TGTGCCAGCAGCTTAGGGCTAAGGGGGACAAACTACGAGCAGTACTTC	CASSLGLRGTNYEQYF
once	TRBJ1-2	TRBV5-5	-	TGTGCCAGCAGCTTGGTAGGGCAGGGGAGATACTACTATGGCTACACCTTC	CASSLVGQGRYYYGYTF
-	TRBJ1-4	TRBV2	-	TGTGCCATTATAGCAACTAATGAAAAACTGTTTTTT	CAIIATNEKLFF
-	TRBJ2-3	TRBV7-8	-	TGTGCCAGCAGCCGTCCCGGCACAGATACGCAGTATTTT	CASSRPGTDTQYF
-	TRBJ2-7	TRBV7-6	TRBD1	TGTGCCAGCAGCTTGGGTGGGACAGGGGTCTACGAGCAGTACTTC	CASSLGGTGVYEQYF
-	TRBJ2-5	TRBV10-3	TRBD2	TGTGCCATCGCGGGGGCTAGCGGGGGGGCGGAGACCCAGTACTTC	CAIAGASGGAETQYF
-	TRBJ2-3	TRBV2	-	TGTGCCAGCAGTGACAGGGGTCTTTTAGCAGATACGCAGTATTTT	CASSDRGLLADTQYF
-	TRBJ2-7	TRBV19	TRBD1	TGTGCCAGTAGTATCCGGGACAGGGGGCTCGAGCAGTACTTC	CASSIRDRGLEQYF
-	TRBJ1-5	TRBV2	TRBD1	TGTGCCAGCCTGTCCGGGGGACAGGGGGCTTTGGGTCAGCCCCAGCATTTT	CASLSGGQGALGQPQHF
-	TRBJ1-1	TRBV4-3	TRBD1	TGCGCCAGCAGCCAAGTCAGGGGGTCCAACACTGAAGCTTTCTTT	CASSQVRGSNTEAFF
-	TRBJ1-3	TRBV9	TRBD1	TGTGCCAGCAGCGTACGCCCAGGGGGTGGAAACACCATATATTTT	CASSVRPGGGNTIYF
-	TRBJ2-3	TRBV5-1	-	TGCGCCAGCAGCTTCTCTACAGATACGCAGTATTTT	CASSFSTDTQYF
-	TRBJ2-1	TRBV6-2/TRBV6-3	TRBD2	TGTGCCAGCAGTTACCCGACTAGCGGGACCTTCTCCTACAATGAGCAGTTCTTC	CASSYPTSGTFSYNEQFF
-	TRBJ1-5	TRBV2	-	TGTGCCAGCAGTGGCGGGCTCAATCAGCCCCAGCATTTT	CASSGGLNQPQHF
-	TRBJ1-6	TRBV10-3	-	TGTGCCGCCTCCCCCGACAGTTATAATTCACCCCTCCACTTT	CAASPDSYNSPLHF